This T cell receptor (beta chain) was obtained from a study of cytomegalovirus exposure and HLA in healthy donors. The wider study: Earlier, 100 million to 120 million unique TCR beta sequences were recovered from about 170 million T cells by an analysis.

About this clone: The antigen remains unidentified.

Primers for the PCR totalled 60 Vbeta and 13 Jbeta. The data were produced by immunoSEQ multiplex PCR, yet TCRdb's version contains in-frame clones alone and is incomplete. The repertoire holds some 150,000 clones, with less than 85% as singletons. Overall study results and limits: An analysis was carried out later, and it reportedly showed fewer N-insertions in an Asian-associated ancestry cluster than the approximately 610-donor mean.

V was trimmed by 4 bases and J by 0 bases, leaving 12 bases between them. Germline V lookup: CDR1 SGHDT, CDR2 YYEEEE. This CDR3 spans 15 amino acids. Specimen: PBMCs. The chain joins TRBV5-6 to TRBJ2-3; perhaps TRBD2 as D (7 bases). The TCR sequence derives from a woman aged 45-65 years in good health and CMV-seropositive. The CDR3 loop reads CASSIGGASTDTQYF. The CDR3 DNA reads as TGTGCCAGCAGCATTGGGGGGGCTAGCACAGATACGCAGTATTTT.